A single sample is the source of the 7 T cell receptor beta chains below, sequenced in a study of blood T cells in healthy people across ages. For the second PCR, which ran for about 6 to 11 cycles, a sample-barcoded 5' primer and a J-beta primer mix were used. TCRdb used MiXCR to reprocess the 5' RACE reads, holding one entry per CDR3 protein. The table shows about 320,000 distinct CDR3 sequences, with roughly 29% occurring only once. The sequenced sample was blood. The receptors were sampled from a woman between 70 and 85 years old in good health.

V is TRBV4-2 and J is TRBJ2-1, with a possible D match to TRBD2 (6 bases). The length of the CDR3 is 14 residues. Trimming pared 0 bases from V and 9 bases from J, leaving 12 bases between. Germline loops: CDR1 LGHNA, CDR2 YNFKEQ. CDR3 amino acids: CASSQEGGTGEQFF. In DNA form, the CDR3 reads TGTGCCAGCAGCCAAGAGGGCGGGACGGGTGAGCAGTTCTTC.

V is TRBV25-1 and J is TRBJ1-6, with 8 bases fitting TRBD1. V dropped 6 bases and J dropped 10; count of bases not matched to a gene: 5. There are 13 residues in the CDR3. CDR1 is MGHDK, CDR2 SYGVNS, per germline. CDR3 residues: CASRDRERSPLHF. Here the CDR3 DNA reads TGTGCCAGCAGGGACAGGGAGAGATCACCCCTCCACTTT. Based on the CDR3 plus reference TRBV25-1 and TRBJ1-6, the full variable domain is EADIYQTPRYLVIGTGKKITLECSQTMGHDKMYWYQQDPGMELHLIHYSYGVNSTEKGDLSSESTVSRIRTEHFPLTLESARPSHTSQYLCASRDRERSPLHFGNGTRLTVT.

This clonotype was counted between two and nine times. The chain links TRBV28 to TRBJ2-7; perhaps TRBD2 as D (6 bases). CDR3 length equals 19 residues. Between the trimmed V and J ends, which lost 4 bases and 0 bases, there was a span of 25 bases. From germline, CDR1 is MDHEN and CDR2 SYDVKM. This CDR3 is CASSSEESGTLLLSYEQYF. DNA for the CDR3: TGTGCCAGCAGTTCCGAGGAAAGTGGGACTTTACTACTCTCCTACGAGCAGTACTTC.

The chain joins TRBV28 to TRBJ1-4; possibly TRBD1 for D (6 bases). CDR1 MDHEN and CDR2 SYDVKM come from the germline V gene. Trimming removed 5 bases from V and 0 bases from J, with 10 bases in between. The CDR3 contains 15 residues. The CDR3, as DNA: TGTGCCAGCAGTACGGACAGAGCAACTAATGAAAAACTGTTTTTT. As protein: CASSTDRATNEKLFF.

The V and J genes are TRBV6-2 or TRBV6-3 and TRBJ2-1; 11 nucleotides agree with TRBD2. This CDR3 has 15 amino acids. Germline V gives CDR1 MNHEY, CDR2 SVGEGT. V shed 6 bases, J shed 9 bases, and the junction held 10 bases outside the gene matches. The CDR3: CASRTGTSGRSEQFF. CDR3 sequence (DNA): TGTGCCAGCAGAACCGGGACTAGCGGAAGAAGTGAGCAGTTCTTC.

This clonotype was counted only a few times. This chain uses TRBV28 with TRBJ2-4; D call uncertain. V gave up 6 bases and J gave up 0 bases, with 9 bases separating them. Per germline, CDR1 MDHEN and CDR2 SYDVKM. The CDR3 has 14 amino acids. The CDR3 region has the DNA TGTGCCAGCAGGGCCGCTGTAGCCAAAAACATTCAGTACTTC. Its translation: CASRAAVAKNIQYF.

The CDR3, as DNA: TGTGCCAGCAAACCGGGACAGGGCCCCAATGAGCAGTTCTTC. Protein: CASKPGQGPNEQFF. V is TRBV27 and J is TRBJ2-1; 9 bases match TRBD1. This CDR3 is 14 amino acids long. CDR1 and CDR2 (germline): MNHEY, SMNVEV (reference sequence). Trimming cost V 7 bases and J 6 bases; bases outside gene matches: 7.